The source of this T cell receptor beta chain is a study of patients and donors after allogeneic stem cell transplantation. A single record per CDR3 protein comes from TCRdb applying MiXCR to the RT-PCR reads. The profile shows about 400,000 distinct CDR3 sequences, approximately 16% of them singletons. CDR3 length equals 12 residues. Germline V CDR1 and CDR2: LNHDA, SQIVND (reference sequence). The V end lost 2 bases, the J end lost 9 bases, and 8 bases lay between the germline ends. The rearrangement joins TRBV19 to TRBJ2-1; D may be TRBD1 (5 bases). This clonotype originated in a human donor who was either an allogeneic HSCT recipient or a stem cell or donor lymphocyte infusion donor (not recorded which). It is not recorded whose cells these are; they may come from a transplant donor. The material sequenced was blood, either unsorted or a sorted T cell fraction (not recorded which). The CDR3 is CASSIWGGEQFF. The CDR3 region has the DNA TGTGCCAGTAGTATATGGGGCGGTGAGCAGTTCTTC. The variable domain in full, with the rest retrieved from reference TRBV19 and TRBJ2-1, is DGGITQSPKYLFRKEGQNVTLSCEQNLNHDAMYWYRQDPGQGLRLIYYSQIVNDFQKGDIAEGYSVSREKKESFPLTVTSAQKNPTAFYLCASSIWGGEQFFGPGTRLTVL.